These 22 T cell receptor beta chains originate from one sample sequenced in a study of blood T cell repertoires in COVID-19. Method: immunoSEQ multiplex PCR; TCRdb's copy keeps in-frame clones and lacks some. Among 200,000 to 300,000 clones, roughly 87% were seen once, and the ten largest hold 2.6%. Sequencing used PBMCs or T cells enriched from blood (not recorded which). These receptors all stem from a young woman with acute COVID-19.

J is TRBJ2-1 and V is TRBV9; TRBD1 matches 10 bases. The V gene's germline CDR1 is SGDLS and CDR2 YYNGEE. The CDR3 contains 14 residues. Trimming took 3 bases from V and 7 from J; bases not matched to a gene: 4. The CDR3 DNA follows: TGTGCCAGCAGCGACGGGACAGGGGAGAATGAGCAGTTCTTC. Translated, it gives CASSDGTGENEQFF.

The chain carries TRBV29-1 and TRBJ1-2, with D hard to call. Per germline, CDR1 SQVTM and CDR2 ANQGSEA. Trimming took 6 bases from V and 4 from J, leaving 12 bases between them. The CDR3 runs 12 residues. CDR3: CSVMGRFYGYTF. DNA for the CDR3: TGCAGCGTCATGGGCAGGTTCTATGGCTACACCTTC.

The chain recombines TRBV5-1 with TRBJ2-7; possibly TRBD1 for D (7 bases). This CDR3 comprises 15 residues. Germline lookup yields CDR1 SGHRS and CDR2 YFSETQ. The V end lost 2 bases, the J end lost 2 bases, and 14 bases lay between the germline ends. The CDR3 DNA reads TGCGCCAGCAGCTTCAGGCAGGGGGGCACCTACGAGCAGTACTTC. It yields the protein CASSFRQGGTYEQYF.

V gene TRBV7-9 combines with J gene TRBJ1-1; D possibly corresponds to TRBD1 (5 bases). Germline V gives CDR1 SEHNR, CDR2 FQNEAQ (reference sequence). This CDR3 is 12 amino acids long. V was shortened by 5 bases and J by 4 bases, with 8 bases between the two germline ends. The CDR3, as DNA: TGTGCCAGCAGCCAGGGACTCACTGAAGCTTTCTTT. Its protein is CASSQGLTEAFF.

V and J are TRBV3-1 (or the pseudogene TRBV3-2) and TRBJ1-4; D uncertain. This CDR3 spans 15 amino acids. The V and J ends lost 0 bases and 3 bases respectively, with 8 bases between them. Germline V gives CDR1 LGHDT, CDR2 YNNKEL (reference sequence). CDR3 nucleotide sequence: TGTGCCAGCAGCCAAGAATTCGGAGCTAATGAAAAACTGTTTTTT. Translation gives CASSQEFGANEKLFF.

The chain uses TRBV3-1 (or the pseudogene TRBV3-2) and TRBJ1-5; no reliable D call. Per the germline V gene, CDR1 is LGHDT and CDR2 is YNNKEL (reference sequence). This CDR3 is built from 19 residues. Trimming shortened V by 1 base and J by 0 bases, and 19 bases separated the two germline ends. CDR3 in amino acids: CASSQGIWSSLYSNQPQHF. The DNA of the CDR3 is TGTGCCAGCAGCCAAGGGATCTGGAGTAGCCTTTATAGCAATCAGCCCCAGCATTTT.

This chain links TRBV2 with TRBJ2-7, with 9 nucleotides matching TRBD1. Germline-derived CDR1 and CDR2 are SNHLY and FYNNEI. V was pared by 6 bases and J by 0 bases, with 3 bases of the junction left unmatched. The CDR3 runs to 14 residues. CDR3 in DNA: TGTGCCAGCAGGCACAGGGGGCACTCCTACGAGCAGTACTTC. It codes for CASRHRGHSYEQYF.

This clone is medium-sized in the sample. The gene calls are TRBV2 and TRBJ1-1, with D hard to call. V shed 6 bases and J shed 0 bases, with 5 bases lying between them. Germline-derived CDR1 and CDR2 are SNHLY and FYNNEI. This CDR3 is built from 12 residues. Written as DNA, the CDR3 is TGTGCCAGCAGAACACTGAACACTGAAGCTTTCTTT. It specifies CASRTLNTEAFF. Drawing the rest from reference TRBV2 and TRBJ1-1, the complete variable domain is EPEVTQTPSHQVTQMGQEVILRCVPISNHLYFYWYRQILGQKVEFLVSFYNNEISEKSEIFDDQFSVERPDGSNFTLKIRSTKLEDSAMYFCASRTLNTEAFFGQGTRLTVV.

CDR3 sequence: CASSYSPDSQGSPLHF. The DNA for the CDR3 is TGTGCCAGCAGTTACTCCCCCGACAGTCAAGGATCACCCCTCCACTTT. The rearrangement uses TRBV6-5 and TRBJ1-6; TRBD1 might be the D (5 bases). Germline CDR1 MNHEY, CDR2 SVGAGI. CDR3 size: 16 residues. V was trimmed by 0 bases and J by 10 bases, leaving 16 bases between them.

This rearrangement joins TRBV4-1 to TRBJ2-7, with 10 bases matching TRBD2. Per the germline V gene, CDR1 is MGHRA and CDR2 is YSYEKL. Germline trimming cut 0 bases from V and 5 bases from J; bases unmatched to any gene: 7. The CDR3 consists of 16 residues. CDR3 in amino acids: CASSQEKRGGIHEQYF. The CDR3 region has the DNA TGCGCCAGCAGCCAAGAAAAGCGGGGGGGCATACACGAGCAGTACTTC.

The gene calls are TRBV6-1 and TRBJ1-5; D remains unclear. Deletions cut 1 base from V and 6 bases from J, with 13 bases between. Germline V gene sequence: CDR1 MNHNS, CDR2 SASEGT. CDR3 length: 15 amino acids. CDR3 coding DNA: TGTGCCAGCAGTGAAGGTAAGGGAGGGAGTCAGCCCCAGCATTTT. Protein product: CASSEGKGGSQPQHF.

This rearrangement joins TRBV10-2 to TRBJ2-1; D ambiguous. The germline V gene encodes CDR1 WSHSY and CDR2 SAAADI. This CDR3 is built from 13 residues. Trimming stripped 7 bases from V and 0 bases from J, with 7 bases between. The CDR3: CASTTDSYNEQFF. In nucleotides, the CDR3 is TGCGCCAGCACTACCGACTCCTACAATGAGCAGTTCTTC.

The chain employs TRBV23-1 and TRBJ1-3; 7 bases map to TRBD1. TRBV23-1 is an ORF, with its function uncertain. The CDR3 has 16 amino acids. Germline trimming cut 8 bases from V and 3 bases from J; bases unmatched to any gene: 13. DNA for the CDR3: TGCGCCAGCTCAACAAGGTGTCGACAGGGTGGAAACACCATATATTTT. Translating it yields CASSTRCRQGGNTIYF.

Here the CDR3 reads CASSETGEYYGYTF. The CDR3 DNA is TGCGCCAGCAGTGAGACAGGGGAGTACTATGGCTACACCTTC. The rearrangement joins TRBV10-2 to TRBJ1-2; 7 nucleotides agree with TRBD1. Germline CDR1 WSHSY, CDR2 SAAADI. This CDR3 contains 14 residues. Losses at the gene ends were 2 bases for V and 3 bases for J; bases not matched to a gene: 3.

The chain is built from TRBV25-1 and TRBJ2-7; D is possibly TRBD2 (6 bases). This CDR3 region has 18 residues. Per the germline V gene, CDR1 is MGHDK and CDR2 is SYGVNS. The V gene lost 4 bases and the J gene lost 1 base, with 23 bases spanning the gap. CDR3 region: CASSAEGTPRIGSYEQYF. CDR3 in DNA: TGTGCCAGCAGTGCGGAAGGGACTCCCAGAATTGGGTCCTACGAGCAGTACTTC.

Concerning this clone itself: At one boundary the junction diverges from the germline segment, which might be a read error. The CDR3: CARPDPRRQEVTGVF. The CDR3, as DNA: TGTGCCAGGCCTGACCCTCGGAGGCAGGAGGTAACCGGGGTTTTT. The chain uses TRBV2 and TRBJ1-1, with unresolved D. Germline CDR1 and CDR2: SNHLY and FYNNEI. The CDR3 has 15 amino acids.

J is TRBJ2-1 and V is TRBV12-5, with 10 bases lining up with TRBD2. The V gene's germline CDR1 is LGHNT and CDR2 FRNRAP. V was pared by 4 bases and J by 7 bases, with 10 bases of the junction left unmatched. This CDR3 is built from 16 residues. CDR3 amino acids: CASGSPIAGGGNEQFF. The CDR3 bases are TGTGCTAGTGGTTCCCCAATAGCGGGGGGTGGAAATGAGCAGTTCTTC. The entire variable domain, with the rest obtained from reference TRBV12-5 and TRBJ2-1, is as follows: DARVTQTPRHKVTEMGQEVTMRCQPILGHNTVFWYRQTMMQGLELLAYFRNRAPLDDSGMPKDRFSAEMPDATLATLKIQPSEPRDSAVYFCASGSPIAGGGNEQFFGPGTRLTVL.

The chain couples TRBV10-2 to TRBJ2-2, with D possibly being TRBD2 (6 bases). Looked up from germline, CDR1 is WSHSY and CDR2 is SAAADI. This CDR3 contains 13 residues. Trimming left V 6 bases short and J 6 bases short, with 11 bases between. This CDR3 is CASSEGTPGELFF. CDR3 DNA sequence: TGCGCCAGCAGCGAAGGGACTCCCGGGGAGCTGTTTTTT.

A single count supports this clone. This chain joins TRBV6-5 and TRBJ2-5, with TRBD1 matching over 7 bases. V lost 10 bases, J lost 0 bases, and 5 bases stayed unmatched. The CDR3 totals 13 residues. The germline V gene encodes CDR1 MNHEY and CDR2 SVGAGI. CDR3 sequence reads: CATTGDNQETQYF. DNA for the CDR3: TGTGCCACCACAGGGGATAACCAAGAGACCCAGTACTTC.

This clone was detected only a few times. This chain connects TRBV30 to TRBJ2-2; no reliable D call. Germline-derived CDR1 and CDR2 are GTSNPN and SVGIG (reference sequence). Trimming took off 7 bases at V and 2 bases at J, with 14 bases between the two ends. The CDR3 is 14 residues long. The CDR3 DNA follows: TGTGCCTCTAAGGAGACTCATAACACCGGGGAGCTGTTTTTT. Translated: CASKETHNTGELFF.

The chain recombines TRBV7-8 with TRBJ1-1, with unresolved D. Between the trimmed V and J ends, which lost 7 bases and 4 bases, there was a span of 19 bases. The CDR3 spans 15 residues. The germline CDR1 and CDR2 sequences are SGHVS and FQNEAQ. CDR3 protein: CASTFDGDPLTEAFF. The CDR3 nucleotides are TGTGCCAGCACCTTCGACGGGGATCCCCTCACTGAAGCTTTCTTT. The full variable domain, completed using reference TRBV7-8 and TRBJ1-1, is GAGVSQSPRYKVAKRGQDVALRCDPISGHVSLFWYQQALGQGPEFLTYFQNEAQLDKSGLPSDRFFAERPEGSVSTLKIQRTQQEDSAVYLCASTFDGDPLTEAFFGQGTRLTVV.

This clone showed up just a few times. V is TRBV19 and J is TRBJ2-2, with TRBD1 as a possible D gene (6 bases). This CDR3 has 15 residues. With 2 bases removed from V and 1 base from J, the gap between germline ends came to 8 bases. Germline V CDR1 and CDR2: LNHDA, SQIVND (reference sequence). The CDR3 coding sequence is TGTGCCAGTAGTATAATGACAGGGAACACCGGGGAGCTGTTTTTT. Encoded protein: CASSIMTGNTGELFF. The full variable domain, its missing parts supplied by reference TRBV19 and TRBJ2-2, is DGGITQSPKYLFRKEGQNVTLSCEQNLNHDAMYWYRQDPGQGLRLIYYSQIVNDFQKGDIAEGYSVSREKKESFPLTVTSAQKNPTAFYLCASSIMTGNTGELFFGEGSRLTVL.